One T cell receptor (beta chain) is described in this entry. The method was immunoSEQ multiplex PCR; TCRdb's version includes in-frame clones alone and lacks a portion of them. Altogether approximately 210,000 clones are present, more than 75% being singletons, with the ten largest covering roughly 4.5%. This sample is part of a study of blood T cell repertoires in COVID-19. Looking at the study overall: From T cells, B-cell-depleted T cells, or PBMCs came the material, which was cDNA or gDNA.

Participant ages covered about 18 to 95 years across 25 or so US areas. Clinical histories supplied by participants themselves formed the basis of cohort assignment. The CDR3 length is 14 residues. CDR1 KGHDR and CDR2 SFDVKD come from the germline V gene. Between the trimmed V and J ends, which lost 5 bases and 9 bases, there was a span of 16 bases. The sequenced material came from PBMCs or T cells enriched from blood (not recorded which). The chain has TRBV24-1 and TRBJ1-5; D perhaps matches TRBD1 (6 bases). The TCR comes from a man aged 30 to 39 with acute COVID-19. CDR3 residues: CATSGAQGSRPQHF. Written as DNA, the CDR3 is TGTGCCACCAGTGGGGCACAGGGTTCACGGCCCCAGCATTTT.